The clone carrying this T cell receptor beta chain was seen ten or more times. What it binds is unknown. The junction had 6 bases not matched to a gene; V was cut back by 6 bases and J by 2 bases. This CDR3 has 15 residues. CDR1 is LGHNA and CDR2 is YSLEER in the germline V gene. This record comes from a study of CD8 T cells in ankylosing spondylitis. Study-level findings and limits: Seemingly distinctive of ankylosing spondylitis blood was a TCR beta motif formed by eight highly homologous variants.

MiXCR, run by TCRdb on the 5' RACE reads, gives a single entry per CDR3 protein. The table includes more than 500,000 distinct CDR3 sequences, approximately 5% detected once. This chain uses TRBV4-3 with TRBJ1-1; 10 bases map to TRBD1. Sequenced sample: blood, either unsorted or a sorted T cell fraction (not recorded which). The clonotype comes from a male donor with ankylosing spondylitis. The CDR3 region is CASRAGTGVNTEAFF. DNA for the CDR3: TGCGCCAGCAGAGCCGGGACAGGGGTAAACACTGAAGCTTTCTTT.